Listed below are T cell receptor beta chains from one sample, sequenced in a study of OX40 agonist ivuxolimab in advanced cancers. Generated by immunoSEQ multiplex PCR, the TCRdb table keeps only in-frame clones and is missing some. The table records about 130,000 clones, roughly nine tenths of them present only once. Sequencing used CD4+ or CD8+ T cells sorted from blood, obtained in a trial of the OX40 agonist ivuxolimab. These receptors originate from an adult with an advanced solid tumor such as melanoma, head and neck, liver or kidney cancer. Both conserved end residues are part of each CDR3. Fields, in order: J gene, V gene, clone size, D gene, CDR3 DNA, CDR3 protein. D genes are given only for firm matches. Only part of the rows carry a size: once, few, many, or a class if the clone is expanded.

TRBJ2-5 | TRBV19 | - | TRBD1 | TGTGCCAGTAGTAAACCCTCGGACAGGGGGCTTGAGACCCAGTACTTC | CASSKPSDRGLETQYF
TRBJ2-7 | TRBV6-6 | few | TRBD1 | TGTGCCAGCAGTTACCGGACAGGGACTCCCTACGAGCAGTACTTC | CASSYRTGTPYEQYF
TRBJ1-2 | TRBV5-5 | few | TRBD1 | TGTGCCAGCAGTTCCCCGGGGACAGAATATGGCTACACCTTC | CASSSPGTEYGYTF
TRBJ2-3 | TRBV7-2 | - | - | TGTGCCAGCAGCTTAGGCGTACGCACAGATACGCAGTATTTT | CASSLGVRTDTQYF
TRBJ1-5 | TRBV7-8 | - | - | TGTGCCAGCAGCTTAGGATGGGCCGGCGCGGGTGGGCAGCCCCAGCATTTT | CASSLGWAGAGGQPQHF
TRBJ1-2 | TRBV6-1 | - | - | TGTGCCAGCAGTGGGGGACTGTACTATGGCTACACCTTC | CASSGGLYYGYTF
TRBJ2-2 | TRBV5-1 | few | TRBD2 | TGCGCCAGCAGCTCGGGACTAGCGGGCCACACCGGGGAGCTGTTTTTT | CASSSGLAGHTGELFF
TRBJ1-1 | TRBV7-2 | - | TRBD1 | TGTGCCAGCAGCACGCGACAGGGGGCCAACACTGAAGCTTTCTTT | CASSTRQGANTEAFF
TRBJ2-1 | TRBV21-1 | - | - | TGTGCCAGCAGCAAGACAGTTCCACAGTTCTTC | CASSKTVPQFF
TRBJ1-2 | TRBV28 | - | - | TGTGCCAGCAGACGGGGACAACCTAACTATGGCTACACCTTC | CASRRGQPNYGYTF
TRBJ2-1 | TRBV7-3 | once | - | TGTGCCAGCGGCCAGGGAGGCTCCTACAATGAGCAGTTCTTC | CASGQGGSYNEQFF
TRBJ1-2 | TRBV6-4 | - | TRBD1 | TGTGCCAGCAGTGAGCAACAGGGGGTTAACTATGGCTACACCTTC | CASSEQQGVNYGYTF
TRBJ1-2 | TRBV21-1 | - | - | TGTGCCAGCAGCAAATATATGGGTGTCATCGCATATGGCTACACCTTC | CASSKYMGVIAYGYTF
TRBJ2-7 | TRBV19 | - | TRBD2 | TGTGCCAGTAGTATAGACGCGGGAGGTGCAGACGAGCAGTACTTC | CASSIDAGGADEQYF
TRBJ1-1 | TRBV9 | - | - | TGTGCCAGCAGCGGAGGGGTCGGGGGGAACACTGAAGCTTTCTTT | CASSGGVGGNTEAFF
TRBJ1-5 | TRBV27 | - | TRBD1 | TGTGCCAGCAGTCAATTAACAGGGGATGATCAGCCCCAGCATTTT | CASSQLTGDDQPQHF
TRBJ2-5 | TRBV9 | - | TRBD2 | TGTGCCAGCACTGGACTAGCGGAAGAGACCCAGTACTTC | CASTGLAEETQYF
TRBJ2-1 | TRBV7-9 | - | - | TGTGCCAGCAGCTTAGAGAGTAGCGCAAGCTCCTACAATGAGCAGTTCTTC | CASSLESSASSYNEQFF
TRBJ2-7 | TRBV18 | - | TRBD2 | TGTGCCAGCTCACCCCCTAGCGGGCCCAACGAGCAGTACTTC | CASSPPSGPNEQYF
TRBJ2-1 | TRBV5-1 | - | - | TGCGCCAGCAGCGACCTGTGGGGACCCGCCTACAATGAGCAGTTCTTC | CASSDLWGPAYNEQFF
TRBJ2-5 | TRBV9 | once | TRBD2 | TGTGCCAGCAGCTGGGGTCTAGCGGGAGAACAGACCCAGTACTTC | CASSWGLAGEQTQYF
TRBJ1-5 | TRBV6-6 | - | - | TGTGCCAGCAGTTCAGAGGGGGGGAGCAATCAGCCCCAGCATTTT | CASSSEGGSNQPQHF
TRBJ1-4 | TRBV6-5 | - | TRBD1 | TGTGCCAGCAGTTACTTGAACAGGGGTGAAAAACTGTTTTTT | CASSYLNRGEKLFF
TRBJ1-4 | TRBV14 | - | - | TGTGCCAGCAGCCGTTGGGCAACTAATGAAAAACTGTTTTTT | CASSRWATNEKLFF
TRBJ2-2 | TRBV7-9 | - | - | TGTGCCAGCCAGGACTACGTCACCGGGGAGCTGTTTTTT | CASQDYVTGELFF
TRBJ1-1 | TRBV29-1 | - | - | TGCAGCGTTGAAGTGGCAGGGGTTAGTCTAGGTGAAGCTTTCTTT | CSVEVAGVSLGEAFF
TRBJ1-1 | TRBV7-9 | - | - | TGTGCCAGCAGCTTAAGATCGGGTACCCTGGTGGAAGCTTTCTTT | CASSLRSGTLVEAFF
TRBJ2-1 | TRBV7-2 | - | TRBD2 | TGTGCCAGCAGCTTACCGCGGGGGGGGTACAATGAGCAGTTCTTC | CASSLPRGGYNEQFF
TRBJ2-4 | TRBV28 | - | - | TGTGCCAGCAGGGAGCGGACCATTCAGTACTTC | CASRERTIQYF
TRBJ1-2 | TRBV4-3 | - | TRBD1 | TGCGCCAGCAGCCAAGATCATCGGGGGGACAGAGGCTACACCTTC | CASSQDHRGDRGYTF
TRBJ2-5 | TRBV30 | - | TRBD2 | TGTGCCTGGAGTGTAGGGACTAGCGGTCAAGAGACCCAGTACTTC | CAWSVGTSGQETQYF
TRBJ2-7 | TRBV19 | once | TRBD1 | TGTGCCAGTAGTATAAGTCAGGGGGACGAGCAGTACTTC | CASSISQGDEQYF